The T cell receptor beta chain under discussion was sequenced for a study of OX40 agonist ivuxolimab in advanced cancers. Study context: Ivuxolimab, which patients received intravenously every 2 weeks, was dosed at 0.01 to 10 mg/kg. The group had a mean age of about 64 years, ranged from about 20 to 90, and was 75% to 85% male.

This clone was detected only a few times. Its target is unknown. This CDR3 is 13 amino acids long. Germline values: CDR1 MNHEY, CDR2 SVGAGI. V was cut by 4 bases and J by 6 bases, with 9 bases left in between. Study-level results: The average count of expanded clones was higher among CD8+ T cells than among CD4+. Clonal expansion in partial responders at 0.1-3.0 mg/kg ranked among the lowest.

The repertoire was sequenced with immunoSEQ multiplex PCR; TCRdb's copy has only in-frame clones and lacks some. Of about 59,000 clones listed, roughly 89% are singletons. Sample: CD4+ or CD8+ T cells sorted from blood, taken in a trial of the OX40 agonist ivuxolimab. The chain recombines TRBV6-5 with TRBJ2-2; D gene ambiguous. The TCR sequence derives from an adult with an advanced solid tumor such as melanoma, head and neck, liver or kidney cancer. CDR3 coding DNA: TGTGCCAGCAGTTCGTTGTACGCCGGGGAGCTGTTTTTT. Amino acid sequence: CASSSLYAGELFF.